This TCR beta chain was identified during a study of beta chain features in type 1 diabetes. Regarding the study as a whole: When Type 1 diabetes patients were examined, their TCRB CDR3s proved moderately but significantly shorter in all four CD4+ subsets. Insertion counts at VDJ junctions were lower in type 1 diabetes patients, who also showed more deletions there.

The authors reverse transcribed all of the isolated RNA, so sequencing captured expressed TCRB transcripts. About 3.7 million reads per sample were averaged for naive, central memory and regulatory samples. Produced via immunoSEQ multiplex PCR; TCRdb's table is partial and in-frame only. The repertoire has 400,000 to 500,000 clones, approximately 13% of them found once; the top ten carry under 0.04%. The authors took one heparinised blood draw, averaging approximately 120 mL, from each donor. Trimming took off 3 bases at V and 5 bases at J, with 11 bases between the two ends. The CDR3 totals 13 residues. Germline loops: CDR1 SEHNR, CDR2 FQNEAQ (reference sequence). Concerning this clone itself: Its antigen remains unknown.

The chain employs TRBV7-9 and TRBJ2-7, with TRBD1 as a possible D gene (7 bases). The material sequenced was naive CD4+ T cells from blood. The source is a man aged 30 to 45 in good health. CDR3 in amino acids: CASSFTGEDEQYV. The CDR3 bases are TGTGCCAGCAGCTTTACAGGGGAGGACGAGCAGTACGTC.